This TCR beta chain was identified during a study of identical twins. TCRdb analysed the 5' RACE reads with MiXCR anew, one entry per CDR3 protein. The sample shows hundreds of thousands of distinct CDR3 sequences, 15% to 20% of them seen only once. CDR1 SGHVS and CDR2 FQNEAQ come from the germline V gene. CDR3 size: 12 residues. With 5 bases removed from V and 4 bases from J, the gap between germline ends came to 9 bases. This sample also belongs to another study, concerning T cells expressing NK-cell markers. From that study: There were seven HCMV-seropositive donors and one seronegative donor among the eight sequenced. The CD3+CD56-NKG2C+ fraction of a handful of donors was also led by these clonotypes.

The sequence came from a woman under 30 in good health. The chain recombines TRBV7-8 with TRBJ2-7; no firm D call. The source material was PBMCs. The CDR3 loop reads CASSPAQYEQYF. CDR3 DNA: TGTGCCAGCAGCCCGGCCCAATACGAGCAGTACTTC. Looking up the rest from reference TRBV7-8 and TRBJ2-7 gives the full variable domain: GAGVSQSPRYKVAKRGQDVALRCDPISGHVSLFWYQQALGQGPEFLTYFQNEAQLDKSGLPSDRFFAERPEGSVSTLKIQRTQQEDSAVYLCASSPAQYEQYFGPGTRLTVT.